The 20 T cell receptor beta chains given below trace back to one sample, sequenced in a study of T cell changes during pregnancy in multiple sclerosis. Only in-frame clones appear in the TCRdb table, and some are missing; sequencing was by immunoSEQ multiplex PCR. Here the sample spans approximately 90,000 clones, over 90% being singletons. Specimen: peripheral blood, collected in the third trimester of pregnancy. These receptors all stem from a female donor with multiple sclerosis, enrolled in a pregnancy study.

This chain joins TRBV2 and TRBJ1-5, with TRBD1 as a possible D gene (6 bases). Germline CDR1 reads SNHLY; CDR2 reads FYNNEI. This CDR3 has 18 amino acids. V was pared by 2 bases and J by 3 bases, with 20 bases between. The CDR3 protein is CASSERGWGGLVNQPQHF. CDR3 DNA: TGTGCCAGCAGTGAAAGGGGTTGGGGGGGGCTTGTCAATCAGCCCCAGCATTTT.

The rearrangement uses TRBV11-1 and TRBJ2-7, with D possibly being TRBD2 (6 bases). Germline assignment: CDR1 SGHAT and CDR2 FQDESV (reference sequence). This CDR3 region has 13 residues. Trimming removed 5 bases at V and 7 bases at J, with 15 bases between. The CDR3 nucleotides are TGTGCCAGCAGCGCTCGGGGGTTGGGGGAGCAGTACTTC. Protein product: CASSARGLGEQYF.

The genes are TRBV5-4 and TRBJ2-7; the match to TRBD2 covers 7 bases. Germline V lookup: CDR1 SGHNT, CDR2 YYREEE (reference sequence). V was pared by 4 bases and J by 0 bases, with 7 bases of the junction left unmatched. The CDR3 covers 15 residues. The CDR3: CASSPGRTSSYEQYF. DNA for the CDR3: TGTGCCAGCAGCCCCGGGAGGACCAGCTCCTACGAGCAGTACTTC. Together with reference TRBV5-4 and TRBJ2-7, the CDR3 gives the full variable domain: ETGVTQSPTHLIKTRGQQVTLRCSSQSGHNTVSWYQQALGQGPQFIFQYYREEENGRGNFPPRFSGLQFPNYSSELNVNALELDDSALYLCASSPGRTSSYEQYFGPGTRLTVT.

The chain employs TRBV6-1 and TRBJ1-1, with D maybe TRBD1 (5 bases). Trimming shortened V by 3 bases and J by 0 bases, and 8 bases separated the two germline ends. CDR1 is MNHNS, CDR2 SASEGT, per germline. CDR3 length equals 14 residues. The CDR3 nucleotides are TGTGCCAGCAGTGAGATACAGGTGAACACTGAAGCTTTCTTT. It specifies CASSEIQVNTEAFF.

The gene calls are TRBV6-5 and TRBJ1-1, with D possibly being TRBD1 (5 bases). Germline V gives CDR1 MNHEY, CDR2 SVGAGI. V lost 5 bases to trimming and J lost 11 bases, with 24 bases between them. There are 15 residues in the CDR3. CDR3 sequence reads: CASSLSGYRLVEAFF. Here the CDR3 DNA reads TGTGCCAGCAGTCTATCAGGGTATCGGCTCGTTGAGGCTTTCTTT.

In nucleotides, the CDR3 is TGTGCCAGCAGTTCCAATGTAAACACCATATATTTT. Protein: CASSSNVNTIYF. This chain connects TRBV5-6 to TRBJ1-3; D is uncertain. This CDR3 spans 12 amino acids. CDR1 and CDR2 from the germline V gene are SGHDT and YYEEEE. V gave up 5 bases and J gave up 6 bases, with 9 bases separating them.

The chain employs TRBV7-6 and TRBJ2-7; 7 positions match TRBD1. This CDR3 contains 13 residues. Germline V lookup: CDR1 SGHVS, CDR2 FNYEAQ. Trimming removed 2 bases from V and 5 bases from J; junction bases left unmatched: 3. The CDR3 coding sequence is TGTGCCAGCAGCTTAAACAGGGGCCACGAGCAGTACTTC. Amino acid sequence: CASSLNRGHEQYF.

The chain recombines TRBV5-4 with TRBJ1-4, with a possible D match to TRBD1 (6 bases). Germline lookup yields CDR1 SGHNT and CDR2 YYREEE (reference sequence). The CDR3 is 15 residues long. Deletions cut 4 bases from V and 8 bases from J, with 18 bases between. The CDR3 nucleotides read TGTGCCAGCAGCCGTCCACAGGGCGGAGGAGAAAAACTGTTTTTT. It is translated as CASSRPQGGGEKLFF. The variable domain in full, completed from reference TRBV5-4 and TRBJ1-4, reads ETGVTQSPTHLIKTRGQQVTLRCSSQSGHNTVSWYQQALGQGPQFIFQYYREEENGRGNFPPRFSGLQFPNYSSELNVNALELDDSALYLCASSRPQGGGEKLFFGSGTQLSVL.

V usage is TRBV7-8 and J usage is TRBJ1-5; TRBD1 might be the D (6 bases). The ends were cut back, 4 bases at V and 1 base at J, with 20 bases in the middle. Germline V lookup: CDR1 SGHVS, CDR2 FQNEAQ. This CDR3 comprises 18 residues. CDR3 DNA sequence: TGTGCCAGCAGCTCAACACCGCGGGGGGGCGCGAGCAATCAGCCCCAGCATTTT. It specifies CASSSTPRGGASNQPQHF.

In DNA, the CDR3 is TGTGCCAGCAGCTCCCGGGACAGCGCTAACTATGGCTACACCTTC. Translated, it gives CASSSRDSANYGYTF. The chain recombines TRBV5-6 with TRBJ1-2; 7 positions match TRBD1. Germline CDR1 and CDR2: SGHDT and YYEEEE. Trimming at V came to 3 bases and at J to 0 bases, leaving 5 bases not matched to a gene. CDR3 length: 15 amino acids.

The chain couples TRBV27 to TRBJ2-3; 7 bases line up with TRBD2. The CDR3 is 14 residues long. CDR1 and CDR2 from the germline V gene are MNHEY and SMNVEV (reference sequence). Trimming took 3 bases from V and 3 from J; bases not matched to a gene: 3. The CDR3 region is CASSFISGTDTQYF. As DNA, the CDR3 is TGTGCCAGCAGTTTTATTAGCGGGACAGATACGCAGTATTTT.

J is TRBJ2-1 and V is TRBV29-1; 7 bases line up with TRBD2. The CDR3 is made up of 16 amino acids. CDR1 is SQVTM and CDR2 is ANQGSEA in the germline V gene. The V segment lost 4 bases and the J segment 1 base; nucleotides outside the gene matches: 10. CDR3 coding DNA: TGCAGCGTTGCGCCTATGGCGGGAGTTTCCTACAATGAGCAGTTCTTC. Translated: CSVAPMAGVSYNEQFF.

This clone came up once. The chain links TRBV19 to TRBJ1-6, with 9 bases aligning to TRBD1. With V trimmed by 6 bases and J by 9 bases, 6 bases remained unmatched. Germline V gives CDR1 LNHDA, CDR2 SQIVND (reference sequence). This CDR3 is 14 amino acids long. Written as DNA, the CDR3 is TGTGCCAGTAGCTTACAGGGGGCGGGTTCACCCCTCCACTTT. This sequence encodes CASSLQGAGSPLHF. The full variable domain, its missing parts supplied by reference TRBV19 and TRBJ1-6, is DGGITQSPKYLFRKEGQNVTLSCEQNLNHDAMYWYRQDPGQGLRLIYYSQIVNDFQKGDIAEGYSVSREKKESFPLTVTSAQKNPTAFYLCASSLQGAGSPLHFGNGTRLTVT.

V and J are TRBV4-1 and TRBJ1-4; 9 bases align to TRBD1. Trimming at V came to 3 bases and at J to 8 bases, leaving 10 bases not matched to a gene. From germline, CDR1 is MGHRA and CDR2 YSYEKL. This CDR3 is 16 amino acids long. The CDR3 nucleotides are TGCGCCAGCAGCCAGCTTCCGGGACAGGGTGACGAAAAACTGTTTTTT. As protein: CASSQLPGQGDEKLFF.

The V and J genes are TRBV5-8 and TRBJ1-4; TRBD1 might be the D (5 bases). The germline V and J ends were trimmed by 1 base and 3 bases, with 19 bases remaining between them. CDR3 length: 18 residues. CDR1 is SGHTS, CDR2 YDEGEE, per germline. For the CDR3, the DNA is TGTGCCAGCAGCTTGCCCTTGGCAGGGTCTTCTTCTAATGAAAAACTGTTTTTT. Its protein is CASSLPLAGSSSNEKLFF.

The gene calls are TRBV6-4 and TRBJ2-1; 11 nucleotides align to TRBD2. V was clipped by 1 base and J by 10 bases; unmatched bases: 3. CDR1 and CDR2 from the germline V gene are MRHNA and SNTAGT. CDR3 length: 14 residues. For the CDR3, the DNA is TGTGCCAGCAGTGACTGGACTAGCGGGTCAGAGCAGTTCTTC. Its protein is CASSDWTSGSEQFF.

This sequence joins TRBV9 and TRBJ2-1; a weak D match, TRBD2 (5 bases). The germline CDR1 and CDR2 sequences are SGDLS and YYNGEE. This CDR3 is built from 14 residues. V gave up 4 bases and J gave up 7 bases, with 15 bases separating them. The CDR3 spells CASSPHYRRNEQFF. CDR3 coding DNA: TGTGCCAGCAGCCCCCATTATCGGAGGAATGAGCAGTTCTTC.

This chain connects TRBV19 to TRBJ2-7; tentative D call: TRBD1 (6 bases). CDR1 is LNHDA and CDR2 is SQIVND in the germline V gene (reference sequence). The V end lost 6 bases, the J end lost 2 bases, and 17 bases lay between the germline ends. The CDR3 covers 15 residues. DNA of the CDR3: TGTGCCAGTAGCACCCTAACAGGGCTAGCCTACGAGCAGTACTTC. The encoded protein is CASSTLTGLAYEQYF.

This chain connects TRBV19 to TRBJ1-1, with TRBD1 as a possible D gene (5 bases). The V end was cut by 7 bases, the J end by 4 bases, with 10 bases between. The germline V gene encodes CDR1 LNHDA and CDR2 SQIVND (reference sequence). There are 12 residues in the CDR3. The CDR3 DNA is TGTGCCAGTATAGGGGATTCCACTGAAGCTTTCTTT. Residues: CASIGDSTEAFF.

The J gene is TRBJ2-1, the V gene TRBV6-4; 9 nucleotides match TRBD2. Germline loops: CDR1 MRHNA, CDR2 SNTAGT. This CDR3 spans 16 amino acids. V lost 2 bases to trimming and J lost 2 bases; unmatched junction nucleotides: 4. The chain's CDR3 is CASSDEGTSPYNEQFF. CDR3 nucleotides: TGTGCCAGCAGTGACGAGGGGACTAGCCCCTACAATGAGCAGTTCTTC.